These 5 T cell receptor beta chains came from one sample sequenced in a study of blood T cell repertoires in COVID-19. TCRdb keeps only in-frame clones here, not all; method: immunoSEQ multiplex PCR. This sample has about 150,000 clones, with approximately 80% found just once. Sequencing was performed on peripheral blood. All receptors derive from a woman aged 55-69 years with COVID-19, enrolled during active disease.

The gene calls are TRBV6-1 and TRBJ2-7, with 8 nucleotides matching TRBD1. V lost 3 bases to trimming and J lost 3 bases; unmatched junction nucleotides: 7. There are 15 residues in the CDR3. From germline, CDR1 is MNHNS and CDR2 SASEGT. The CDR3 DNA reads TGTGCCAGCAGTGAGAGTGGACAGGGACGCTACGAGCAGTACGTC. It specifies CASSESGQGRYEQYV.

CDR3 residues: CSATPRGLGYTF. The CDR3 nucleotides are TGCAGCGCTACCCCCAGGGGGCTTGGCTACACCTTC. This chain connects TRBV29-1 to TRBJ1-2; 8 nucleotides match TRBD1. CDR3 length equals 12 residues. V was clipped by 7 bases and J by 7 bases; unmatched bases: 8. Germline V gene sequence: CDR1 SQVTM, CDR2 ANQGSEA.

The J gene is TRBJ2-4, the V gene TRBV5-1, with a possible D match to TRBD1 (5 bases). Germline CDR1 is SGHRS and CDR2 is YFSETQ. The ends were cut back, 4 bases at V and 5 bases at J, with 16 bases in the middle. This CDR3 is 15 amino acids long. CDR3 sequence (DNA): TGCGCCAGCAGCACTGATTGGGGCCCACAAAACATTCAGTACTTC. Protein sequence: CASSTDWGPQNIQYF.

The V call is TRBV6-5, the J call TRBJ1-2; no firm D call. The CDR3 is made up of 14 amino acids. Deletions cut 6 bases from V and 3 bases from J, with 14 bases between. Germline V gene lookup returns CDR1 MNHEY and CDR2 SVGAGI. The CDR3 bases are TGTGCCAGCAGCTCTCACGACGCGGACTATGGCTACACCTTC. This translates into CASSSHDADYGYTF.

The rearrangement uses TRBV6-1 and TRBJ2-1; 10 positions agree with TRBD1. This CDR3 is 16 amino acids long. The germline gives CDR1 MNHNS, CDR2 SASEGT. With V trimmed by 4 bases and J by 8 bases, 11 bases remained unmatched. The CDR3 DNA is TGTGCCAGCAGTGCCCTTGGACAGGGGGACGGCGATGAGCAGTTCTTC. Its protein product is CASSALGQGDGDEQFF.